The 30 T cell receptor beta chains given below trace back to one sample, sequenced in a study of shared clonotypes between healthy human individuals. Naive CD8 cells comprised CD45RO-negative, CCR7-positively selected cells, excluding terminally differentiated effector memory CD45RA+ cells. Profiled with immunoSEQ multiplex PCR; TCRdb holds only in-frame clones, not every one. The sample yields roughly 2,000,000 clones, around 96% seen once. Sequencing input: naive CD8+ T cells sorted from blood. These receptors originate from a man between 18 and 29 years old in good health.

The chain is built from TRBV25-1 and TRBJ1-1; D ambiguous. The V gene lost 3 bases and the J gene lost 3 bases, with 8 bases spanning the gap. This CDR3 contains 13 residues. Germline loops: CDR1 MGHDK, CDR2 SYGVNS. For the CDR3, the DNA is TGTGCCAGCAGTGAGGAAGGGTACACTGAAGCTTTCTTT. Translated: CASSEEGYTEAFF.

This clone occurred once. This chain uses TRBV10-3 with TRBJ1-1; 7 bases fit TRBD1. V trimming: 1 base; J trimming: 0 bases; junction bases outside the gene matches: 8. CDR1 and CDR2 from the germline V gene are ENHRY and SYGVKD. The CDR3 covers 17 residues. CDR3 protein: CAISEWGTAVMNTEAFF. CDR3 nucleotides: TGTGCCATCAGTGAGTGGGGGACAGCTGTCATGAACACTGAAGCTTTCTTT.

This rearrangement joins TRBV4-3 to TRBJ1-2; D is uncertain. V was clipped by 0 bases and J by 2 bases, with 10 bases between them. CDR1 is LGHNA and CDR2 is YSLEER in the germline V gene. The CDR3 totals 15 residues. The CDR3 DNA is TGCGCCAGCAGCCAAGAGTTATCGGACAACTATGGCTACACCTTC. It codes for CASSQELSDNYGYTF.

The rearrangement uses TRBV6-5 and TRBJ1-2; D might be TRBD1 (6 bases). Germline CDR1 reads MNHEY; CDR2 reads SVGAGI. The CDR3 spans 14 residues. Trimming took 3 bases from V and 4 from J, leaving 12 bases between them. The CDR3: CASSYYGGFYGYTF. CDR3 DNA: TGTGCCAGCAGTTATTACGGGGGCTTCTATGGCTACACCTTC.

The chain combines TRBV27 with TRBJ2-1, with 9 bases aligning to TRBD1. The germline gives CDR1 MNHEY, CDR2 SMNVEV (reference sequence). The CDR3 sequence is 15 residues long. The ends lost 7 bases at V and 1 base at J; junction bases unmatched: 5. CDR3 nucleotide sequence: TGTGCCAGCACCCGGGGACAGGGATCCTACAATGAGCAGTTCTTC. Its protein product is CASTRGQGSYNEQFF.

Comment on this clone: The same CDR3 can be traced to other DNA sequences in this sample. This rearrangement joins TRBV9 to TRBJ2-7, with TRBD2 identical over 9 bases. With 0 bases clipped from V and 3 bases from J, the junction kept 4 bases outside the gene matches. In germline, CDR1 is SGDLS, CDR2 YYNGEE. This CDR3 spans 15 amino acids. CDR3: CASSVGSGGVYEQYF. CDR3 nucleotide sequence: TGTGCCAGCAGCGTAGGTAGCGGGGGAGTCTACGAGCAGTACTTC. The full variable domain, with the rest looked up from reference TRBV9 and TRBJ2-7, is DSGVTQTPKHLITATGQRVTLRCSPRSGDLSVYWYQQSLDQGLQFLIQYYNGEERAKGNILERFSAQQFPDLHSELNLSSLELGDSALYFCASSVGSGGVYEQYFGPGTRLTVT.

DNA of the CDR3: TGTGCCAGCAGTTCCCTCTCGTTCGAAAAACTGTTTTTT. This encodes CASSSLSFEKLFF. The rearrangement joins TRBV27 to TRBJ1-4; D call uncertain. Trimming pared 4 bases from V and 8 bases from J, leaving 11 bases between. This CDR3 has 13 residues. Germline-derived CDR1 and CDR2 are MNHEY and SMNVEV (reference sequence).

In nucleotides, the CDR3 is TGCGCCAGCAGCCAACTGGGCCACTCTGGAAACACCATATATTTT. It is translated as CASSQLGHSGNTIYF. This sequence joins TRBV4-1 and TRBJ1-3, with unresolved D. The germline gives CDR1 MGHRA, CDR2 YSYEKL. V lost 2 bases to trimming and J lost 0 bases, with 8 bases between them. The length of the CDR3 is 15 residues.

This chain connects TRBV9 to TRBJ2-7, with TRBD2 matching 8 bases. After removal of 0 bases from V and 4 bases from J, the junction contained 9 bases not matched to a gene. The CDR3 has 16 amino acids. Germline V CDR1 and CDR2: SGDLS, YYNGEE. The CDR3 region is CASSVAPAGEGYEQYF. Here the CDR3 DNA reads TGTGCCAGCAGCGTAGCTCCAGCGGGAGAGGGTTACGAGCAGTACTTC.

The chain employs TRBV4-3 and TRBJ1-3; weak D call: TRBD1 (5 bases). V was cut by 5 bases and J by 1 base, with 12 bases left in between. Germline V gene data show CDR1 as LGHNA and CDR2 as YSLEER. The CDR3 covers 15 residues. DNA of the CDR3: TGCGCCAGCAGCGGGGGAGGTGAATCTGGAAACACCATATATTTT. Translation: CASSGGGESGNTIYF.

The sample holds one count of this clone. This CDR3 is CASSQTGLTYEQYF. Written as DNA, the CDR3 is TGTGCCAGCAGCCAGACAGGGTTAACCTACGAGCAGTACTTC. The gene calls are TRBV9 and TRBJ2-7; 7 positions match TRBD1. This CDR3 has 14 amino acids. The J segment lost 2 bases and the V segment lost 4 bases, leaving 6 bases of the junction unmatched. The germline V gene encodes CDR1 SGDLS and CDR2 YYNGEE. The full variable domain, completed using reference TRBV9 and TRBJ2-7, is DSGVTQTPKHLITATGQRVTLRCSPRSGDLSVYWYQQSLDQGLQFLIQYYNGEERAKGNILERFSAQQFPDLHSELNLSSLELGDSALYFCASSQTGLTYEQYFGPGTRLTVT.

The genes are TRBV30 and TRBJ1-2; 9 nucleotides line up with TRBD1. The germline V gene has CDR1 GTSNPN and CDR2 SVGIG (reference sequence). J was trimmed by 6 bases and V by 2 bases; bases with no gene match: 16. The CDR3 totals 17 residues. The chain's CDR3 is CAWSPTYRDRDSHGYTF. The DNA for the CDR3 is TGTGCCTGGAGTCCGACTTACCGGGACAGGGACTCACATGGCTACACCTTC. Combining the CDR3 with reference TRBV30 and TRBJ1-2 gives the whole variable domain SQTIHQWPATLVQPVGSPLSLECTVEGTSNPNLYWYRQAAGRGLQLLFYSVGIGQISSEVPQNLSASRPQDRQFILSSKKLLLSDSGFYLCAWSPTYRDRDSHGYTFGSGTRLTVV.

The V and J genes are TRBV10-3 and TRBJ1-1; no clear D. Trimming pared 2 bases from V and 6 bases from J, leaving 13 bases between. The CDR3 is 14 amino acids. Germline CDR1 and CDR2: ENHRY and SYGVKD. The CDR3 DNA sequence: TGTGCCATCAGTGAGAAGGCTTTGGGCGCTGAAGCTTTCTTT. It codes for CAISEKALGAEAFF.

The V gene is TRBV6-1, the J gene TRBJ1-4; D call uncertain. This CDR3 has 15 residues. The V gene lost 2 bases and the J gene lost 4 bases, with 11 bases spanning the gap. CDR1 is MNHNS and CDR2 is SASEGT in the germline V gene. Here the CDR3 reads CASSELEQYNEKLFF. DNA of the CDR3: TGTGCCAGCAGTGAATTAGAGCAGTATAATGAAAAACTGTTTTTT.

This sequence joins TRBV7-8 and TRBJ2-7; D possibly corresponds to TRBD2 (6 bases). The V end lost 1 base, the J end lost 5 bases, and 15 bases lay between the germline ends. CDR3 length: 15 amino acids. The germline CDR1 and CDR2 sequences are SGHVS and FQNEAQ. CDR3 sequence: CASSLGRGRPDEQYF. CDR3 nucleotide sequence: TGTGCCAGCAGCTTAGGGAGGGGCCGGCCCGACGAGCAGTACTTC.

This clone was observed once. The chain carries TRBV4-1 and TRBJ2-2; D ambiguous. The CDR3 has 13 residues. CDR1 and CDR2 from the germline V gene are MGHRA and YSYEKL. The V end was cut by 3 bases, the J end by 3 bases, with 5 bases between. The CDR3 region is CASSQTHTGELFF. For the CDR3, the DNA is TGCGCCAGCAGCCAGACCCACACCGGGGAGCTGTTTTTT.

This sequence joins TRBV11-2 and TRBJ1-2; TRBD1 matches 9 bases. CDR1 and CDR2 from the germline V gene are SGHAT and FQNNGV. The CDR3 sequence is 14 residues long. V trimming: 6 bases; J trimming: 5 bases; junction bases outside the gene matches: 7. The CDR3 protein is CASRRTGAGYGYTF. The CDR3 nucleotides read TGTGCCAGCAGAAGGACAGGGGCGGGGTATGGCTACACCTTC.

Notes on this clone: The same CDR3 also results from other DNA sequences found in this sample. The gene calls are TRBV6-5 and TRBJ2-2; 7 nucleotides match TRBD1. The CDR3 is 14 amino acids. The V gene's germline CDR1 is MNHEY and CDR2 SVGAGI. J lost 6 bases, V lost 2 bases, and 3 bases had no gene match. CDR3 region: CASSYGQGAGELFF. The CDR3 nucleotides read TGTGCCAGCAGTTACGGGCAGGGGGCCGGGGAGCTGTTTTTT.

This chain uses TRBV11-3 with TRBJ2-7; either TRBD1 or TRBD2 may fit D (5 bases each). V lost 0 bases, J lost 1 base, and 7 bases lay in between. The CDR3 has 14 residues. The germline V gene encodes CDR1 SGHNT and CDR2 YENEEA. The CDR3 DNA reads TGTGCCAGCAGCTTAGAGGGACGTTCCTACGAGCAGTACTTC. Its translation: CASSLEGRSYEQYF.

The chain recombines TRBV4-1 with TRBJ1-1; the match to TRBD1 covers 10 bases. The germline V gene has CDR1 MGHRA and CDR2 YSYEKL. The CDR3 contains 14 residues. V shed 6 bases, J shed 1 base, and the junction held 2 bases outside the gene matches. This CDR3 is CASRRQGANTEAFF. The DNA for the CDR3 is TGCGCCAGCAGAAGACAGGGGGCGAACACTGAAGCTTTCTTT.

This clone was seen once. J is TRBJ2-2 and V is TRBV27; 8 nucleotides match TRBD2. The CDR3 extends over 18 amino acids. V lost 5 bases and J lost 2; bases outside the gene matches: 13. Germline lookup yields CDR1 MNHEY and CDR2 SMNVEV (reference sequence). The CDR3, as DNA: TGTGCCAGCAGTCCGTTACCCCCCAGCGGGGGAAACACCGGGGAGCTGTTTTTT. It translates to CASSPLPPSGGNTGELFF.

Of note for this clone: The sample carries other DNA sequences with the same CDR3. This rearrangement joins TRBV7-9 to TRBJ1-2, with 9 bases lining up with TRBD1. The V gene's germline CDR1 is SEHNR and CDR2 FQNEAQ (reference sequence). The CDR3 runs 15 residues. V lost 1 base, J lost 4 bases, and 4 bases stayed unmatched. The CDR3 loop reads CASSLGTGAPYGYTF. In nucleotides, the CDR3 is TGTGCCAGCAGCTTAGGGACAGGGGCGCCCTATGGCTACACCTTC. Combining the CDR3 with reference TRBV7-9 and TRBJ1-2 gives the whole variable domain DTGVSQNPRHKITKRGQNVTFRCDPISEHNRLYWYRQTLGQGPEFLTYFQNEAQLEKSRLLSDRFSAERPKGSFSTLEIQRTEQGDSAMYLCASSLGTGAPYGYTFGSGTRLTVV.

The chain combines TRBV28 with TRBJ2-7; TRBD2 aligns across 7 bases. Germline trimming cut 6 bases from V and 6 bases from J; bases unmatched to any gene: 14. Per germline, CDR1 MDHEN and CDR2 SYDVKM. The CDR3 is 15 amino acids. This chain's CDR3 is CASRPGEGPMAEQYF. The CDR3 DNA sequence: TGTGCCAGCAGGCCCGGGGAGGGCCCGATGGCCGAGCAGTACTTC.

The chain joins TRBV5-1 to TRBJ1-2; D is uncertain. Between the trimmed V and J ends, which lost 5 bases and 3 bases, there was a span of 8 bases. Germline V gene lookup returns CDR1 SGHRS and CDR2 YFSETQ. This CDR3 region has 12 residues. The CDR3 sequence is CASSVRDYGYTF. CDR3 in DNA: TGCGCCAGCAGTGTGCGGGACTATGGCTACACCTTC.

The V gene is TRBV7-9, the J gene TRBJ2-5; 11 bases map to TRBD2. CDR1 and CDR2 from the germline V gene are SEHNR and FQNEAQ (reference sequence). J was trimmed by 2 bases and V by 1 base; bases with no gene match: 3. The CDR3 consists of 16 residues. CDR3 DNA sequence: TGTGCCAGCAGCTTAGGACTAGCGGGGATACAAGAGACCCAGTACTTC. Its translation is CASSLGLAGIQETQYF.

This chain links TRBV19 with TRBJ1-5, with 9 nucleotides matching TRBD1. The CDR3 sequence is 17 residues long. Per the germline V gene, CDR1 is LNHDA and CDR2 is SQIVND (reference sequence). V shed 5 bases, J shed 3 bases, and the junction held 11 bases outside the gene matches. This CDR3 is CASSPRTGTGTNQPQHF. For the CDR3, the DNA is TGTGCCAGTAGTCCTAGGACCGGGACAGGGACCAATCAGCCCCAGCATTTT.

The DNA of the CDR3 is TGTGCCAGCAGCTCGGACGGTGATACGCAGTATTTT. Translated, it gives CASSSDGDTQYF. The J gene is TRBJ2-3, the V gene TRBV5-4; D unclear. Trimming pared 3 bases from V and 6 bases from J, leaving 8 bases between. The germline V gene has CDR1 SGHNT and CDR2 YYREEE (reference sequence). The CDR3 spans 12 residues.

The rearrangement joins TRBV19 to TRBJ2-1; 11 nucleotides line up with TRBD1. V dropped 3 bases and J dropped 5; count of bases not matched to a gene: 3. The CDR3 runs to 15 residues. The germline V gene has CDR1 LNHDA and CDR2 SQIVND (reference sequence). CDR3 coding DNA: TGTGCCAGTAGTATCGGACAGGGGGCCGACAATGAGCAGTTCTTC. Translating gives CASSIGQGADNEQFF.

The chain joins TRBV6-5 to TRBJ1-1; D is perhaps TRBD1 (5 bases). Looked up from germline, CDR1 is MNHEY and CDR2 is SVGAGI. The CDR3 is 12 amino acids. V was trimmed by 0 bases and J by 10 bases, leaving 9 bases between them. The CDR3 region has the DNA TGTGCCAGCAGTTACTCGGGGGTGGGAGCTTTCTTT. Translating gives CASSYSGVGAFF.

V and J are TRBV10-2 and TRBJ2-2; no reliable D call. CDR1 WSHSY and CDR2 SAAADI come from the germline V gene. V gave up 1 base and J gave up 3 bases, with 6 bases separating them. The CDR3 sequence is 14 residues long. CDR3 nucleotide sequence: TGCGCCAGCAGTGAGTGGGGTTACACCGGGGAGCTGTTTTTT. This encodes CASSEWGYTGELFF.